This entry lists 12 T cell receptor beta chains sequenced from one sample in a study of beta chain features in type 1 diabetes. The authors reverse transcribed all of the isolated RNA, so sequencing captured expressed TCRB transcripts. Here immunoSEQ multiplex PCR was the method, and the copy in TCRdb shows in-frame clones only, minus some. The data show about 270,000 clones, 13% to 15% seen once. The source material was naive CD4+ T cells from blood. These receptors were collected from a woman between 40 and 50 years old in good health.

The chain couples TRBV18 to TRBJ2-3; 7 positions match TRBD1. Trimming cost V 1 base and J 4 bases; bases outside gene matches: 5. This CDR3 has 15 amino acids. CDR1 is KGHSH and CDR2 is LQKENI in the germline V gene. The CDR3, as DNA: TGTGCCAGCTCACCACTAGGGGGCCGGGCAGATACGCAGTATTTT. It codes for CASSPLGGRADTQYF.

Here the CDR3 DNA reads TGTGCCAGCAGCCACCCTAAGGCCGGGGGCTATGGCTACACCTTC. It translates to CASSHPKAGGYGYTF. V and J are TRBV14 and TRBJ1-2; a weak D match, TRBD1 (5 bases). The CDR3 totals 15 residues. V lost 3 bases and J 4 bases, leaving 15 bases between the germline ends. Germline loops: CDR1 SGHDN, CDR2 FVKESK.

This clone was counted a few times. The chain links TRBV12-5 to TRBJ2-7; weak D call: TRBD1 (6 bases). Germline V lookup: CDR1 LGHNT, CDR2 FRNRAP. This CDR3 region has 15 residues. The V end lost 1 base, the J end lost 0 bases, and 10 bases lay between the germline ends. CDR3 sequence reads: CASGLADRSSYEQYF. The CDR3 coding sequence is TGTGCTAGTGGTTTGGCCGACAGGTCCTCCTACGAGCAGTACTTC.

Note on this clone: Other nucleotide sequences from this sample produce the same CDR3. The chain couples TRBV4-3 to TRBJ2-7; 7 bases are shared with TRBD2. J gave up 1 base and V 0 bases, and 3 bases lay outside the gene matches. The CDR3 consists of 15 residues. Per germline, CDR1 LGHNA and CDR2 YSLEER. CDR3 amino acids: CASSQEGRGSYEQYF. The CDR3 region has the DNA TGCGCCAGCAGCCAAGAAGGGAGGGGATCCTACGAGCAGTACTTC.

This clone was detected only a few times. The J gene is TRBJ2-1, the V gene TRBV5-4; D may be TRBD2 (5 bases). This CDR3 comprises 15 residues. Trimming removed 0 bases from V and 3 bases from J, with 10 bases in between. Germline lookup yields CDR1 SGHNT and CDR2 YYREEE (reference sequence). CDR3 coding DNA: TGTGCCAGCAGCTTGGGTGGGAGTATCTACAATGAGCAGTTCTTC. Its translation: CASSLGGSIYNEQFF.

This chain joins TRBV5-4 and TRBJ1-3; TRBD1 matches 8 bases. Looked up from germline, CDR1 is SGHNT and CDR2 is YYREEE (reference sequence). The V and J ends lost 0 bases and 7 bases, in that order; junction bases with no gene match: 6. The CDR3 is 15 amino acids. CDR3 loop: CASSLAQGATNTIYF. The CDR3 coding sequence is TGTGCCAGCAGCTTGGCCCAGGGGGCGACGAACACCATATATTTT.

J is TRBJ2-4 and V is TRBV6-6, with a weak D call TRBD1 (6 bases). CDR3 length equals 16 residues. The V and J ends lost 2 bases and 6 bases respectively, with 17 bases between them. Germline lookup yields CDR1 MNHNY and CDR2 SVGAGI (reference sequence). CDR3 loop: CASSYQIGRGGNIQYF. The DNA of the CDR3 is TGTGCCAGCAGTTACCAGATTGGCAGGGGCGGAAACATTCAGTACTTC.

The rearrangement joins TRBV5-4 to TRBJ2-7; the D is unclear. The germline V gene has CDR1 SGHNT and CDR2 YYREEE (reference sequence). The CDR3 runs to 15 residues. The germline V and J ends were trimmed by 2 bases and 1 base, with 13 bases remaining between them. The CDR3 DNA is TGTGCCAGCAGCTTTGGTGGCAGGTCTTCCTACGAGCAGTACTTC. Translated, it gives CASSFGGRSSYEQYF. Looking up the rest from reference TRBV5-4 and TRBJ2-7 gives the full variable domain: ETGVTQSPTHLIKTRGQQVTLRCSSQSGHNTVSWYQQALGQGPQFIFQYYREEENGRGNFPPRFSGLQFPNYSSELNVNALELDDSALYLCASSFGGRSSYEQYFGPGTRLTVT.

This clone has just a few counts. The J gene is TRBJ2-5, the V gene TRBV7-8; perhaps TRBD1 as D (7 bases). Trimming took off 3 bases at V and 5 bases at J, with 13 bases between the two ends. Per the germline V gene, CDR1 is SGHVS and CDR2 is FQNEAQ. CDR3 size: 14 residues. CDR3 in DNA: TGTGCCAGCAGCTTCAGGGGGGTAGAGGAGACCCAGTACTTC. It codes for CASSFRGVEETQYF.

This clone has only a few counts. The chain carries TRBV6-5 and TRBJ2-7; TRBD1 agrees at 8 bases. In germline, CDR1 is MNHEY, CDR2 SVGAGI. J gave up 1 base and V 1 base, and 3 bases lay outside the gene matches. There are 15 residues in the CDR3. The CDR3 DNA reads TGTGCCAGCAGTTACTTTACAGGGGGGTCCTACGAGCAGTACTTC. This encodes CASSYFTGGSYEQYF.

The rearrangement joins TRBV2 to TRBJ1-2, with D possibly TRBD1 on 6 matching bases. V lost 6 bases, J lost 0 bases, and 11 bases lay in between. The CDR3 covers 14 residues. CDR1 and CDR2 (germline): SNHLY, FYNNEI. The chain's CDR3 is CASSRDTTNYGYTF. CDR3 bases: TGTGCCAGCAGCCGGGACACCACTAACTATGGCTACACCTTC.

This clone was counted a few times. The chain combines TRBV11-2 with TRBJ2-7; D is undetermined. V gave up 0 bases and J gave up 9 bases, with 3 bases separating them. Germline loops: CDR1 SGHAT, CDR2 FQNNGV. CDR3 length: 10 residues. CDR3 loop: CASSLDLQYF. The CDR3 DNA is TGTGCCAGCAGCTTAGACTTGCAGTACTTC.